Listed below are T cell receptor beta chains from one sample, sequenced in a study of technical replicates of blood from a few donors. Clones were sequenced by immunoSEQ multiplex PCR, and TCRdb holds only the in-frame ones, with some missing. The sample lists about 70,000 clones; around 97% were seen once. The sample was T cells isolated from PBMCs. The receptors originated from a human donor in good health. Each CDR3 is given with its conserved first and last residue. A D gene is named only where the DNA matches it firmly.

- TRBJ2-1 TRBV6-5 TGTGCCAGCAGTTATCCGGGGAACGTGGAGCAGTTCTTC CASSYPGNVEQFF
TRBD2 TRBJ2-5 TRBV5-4 TGTGCCAGCAGCTTGGGGGCTAGCGGGGGAGGAGAGACCCAGTACTTC CASSLGASGGGETQYF
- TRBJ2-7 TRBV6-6 TGTGCCAGCAGTTACGGTGTCAGGGGCTACGAGCAGTACTTC CASSYGVRGYEQYF
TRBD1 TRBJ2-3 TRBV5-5 TGTGCCAGCAGCTTGGAGGGGGCCGAGGATACGCAGTATTTT CASSLEGAEDTQYF
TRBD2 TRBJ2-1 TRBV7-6 TGTGCCAGCAGCCCTGGACTAGCGGGGGGATGCTTCTTC CASSPGLAGGCFF
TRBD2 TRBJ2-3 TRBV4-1 TGCGCCAGCAGCCAAGTGGGGCTAGCGGTTAGCACAGATACGCAGTATTTT CASSQVGLAVSTDTQYF
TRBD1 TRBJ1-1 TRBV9 TGTGCCAGCAGCCCCACCGGGACAGGGGTCACTGAAGCTTTCTTT CASSPTGTGVTEAFF
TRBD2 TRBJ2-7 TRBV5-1 TGCGCCAGCAGCTTCCGGCAGCGGGGAAGCTCCTACGAGCAGTACTTC CASSFRQRGSSYEQYF
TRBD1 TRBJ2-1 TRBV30 TGTGCCCGGGACAGGGGGTACAATGAGCAGTTCTTC CARDRGYNEQFF
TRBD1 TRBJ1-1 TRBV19 TGTGCCAGTAGTACCGGGACAGGGGGCTTCACTGAAGCTTTCTTT CASSTGTGGFTEAFF
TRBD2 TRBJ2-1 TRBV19 TGTGCCAGCGGGACTAGCGGGCAATCCTACAATGAGCAGTTCTTC CASGTSGQSYNEQFF
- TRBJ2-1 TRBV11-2 TGTGCCAGCAGAACCCACGGCTCCTACAATGAGCAGTTCTTC CASRTHGSYNEQFF
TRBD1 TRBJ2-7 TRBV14 TGTGCCAGCAGCCCCCCTGGGACAGCAACCTACGAGCAGTACTTC CASSPPGTATYEQYF
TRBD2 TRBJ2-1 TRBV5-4 TGTGCCAGCAGCTTGGGTCTAGCGGAGAATGAGCAGTTCTTC CASSLGLAENEQFF
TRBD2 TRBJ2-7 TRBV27 TGTGCCAGCAGTTTACCTTCGCGCGGGAGATCCTACGAGCAGTACTTC CASSLPSRGRSYEQYF
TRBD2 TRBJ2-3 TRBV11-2 TGTGCCAGCAGCTCGCTAGCGGGGGGTTTCACAGATACGCAGTATTTT CASSSLAGGFTDTQYF
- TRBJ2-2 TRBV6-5 TGTGCCAGCAGCCGTGCCGGGGAGCTGTTTTTT CASSRAGELFF
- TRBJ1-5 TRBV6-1 TGTGCCAGCAGTGAAAACAGTAGCAATCAGCCCCAGCATTTT CASSENSSNQPQHF